Each of the 17 T cell receptor beta chains below was sequenced from the same sample in a study of T cell repertoires in cytomegalovirus infection. TCRdb reprocessed the reads via MiXCR and lists one record per CDR3 protein. The repertoire has about 600,000 distinct CDR3 sequences, roughly 24% of them found once; the top ten carry less than 9.5%. Sequencing was performed on CD8+ T cells from PBMCs. The receptor set was obtained from a human donor in good health (CMV status not recorded). Some clones in this sample may be carry-over from other donors' samples.

The genes are TRBV12-3 or TRBV12-4 and TRBJ1-1; tentatively, D is TRBD1 (6 bases). Deletions cut 8 bases from V and 5 bases from J, with 21 bases between. This CDR3 has 15 residues. Here the CDR3 reads CASRPLGGRGTEAFF. The DNA for the CDR3 is TGTGCCAGCCGCCCCCTAGGGGGGCGCGGTACTGAAGCTTTCTTT.

To note about this clonotype: A much bigger clone sits one base away, suggesting this may be a read error. This rearrangement joins TRBV28 to TRBJ2-2, with D perhaps TRBD1 (5 bases). The CDR3 is made up of 15 amino acids. The germline V gene encodes CDR1 MDHEN and CDR2 SYDVKM. Trimming shortened V by 3 bases and J by 3 bases, and 11 bases separated the two germline ends. CDR3 coding DNA: TGTGCCAGCAGTTTCCGGAGACAGTACACCGGGGAGCTGTTTTTT. It encodes CASSFRRQYTGELFF.

This rearrangement joins TRBV6-6 to TRBJ2-3, with TRBD2 identical over 10 bases. Germline V gene lookup returns CDR1 MNHNY and CDR2 SVGAGI (reference sequence). This CDR3 spans 16 amino acids. Trimming took 7 bases from V and 6 from J; bases not matched to a gene: 13. The CDR3 DNA follows: TGTGCCAGCAACAAAAGTGTCGGACTAGCGGTTGATACGCAGTATTTT. Amino acids: CASNKSVGLAVDTQYF.

There are a few counts of this clonotype. The chain links TRBV12-3 or TRBV12-4 to TRBJ2-7, with D unclear. The V gene lost 3 bases and the J gene lost 2 bases, with 5 bases spanning the gap. The CDR3 consists of 12 residues. The CDR3 protein is CASSLMTYEQYF. The CDR3 DNA reads as TGTGCCAGCAGTTTGATGACCTACGAGCAGTACTTC.

This clonotype has a count of ten or more. The chain joins TRBV7-9 to TRBJ1-1, with unresolved D. The V and J ends lost 8 bases and 5 bases respectively, with 12 bases between them. Germline V lookup: CDR1 SEHNR, CDR2 FQNEAQ (reference sequence). The CDR3 is made up of 12 amino acids. The chain's CDR3 is CASEFWVTEAFF. The CDR3 DNA follows: TGTGCCAGCGAGTTTTGGGTGACTGAAGCTTTCTTT.

In its sample, this clonotype was seen a few times. The chain links TRBV6-5 to TRBJ2-7; TRBD1 agrees at 7 bases. Per germline, CDR1 MNHEY and CDR2 SVGAGI. The CDR3 is 14 residues long. J gave up 2 bases and V 5 bases, and 6 bases lay outside the gene matches. The CDR3 sequence is CASSPPGQPYEQYV. The CDR3 nucleotides read TGTGCCAGCAGTCCCCCGGGACAGCCCTACGAGCAGTACGTC.

V usage is TRBV25-1 and J usage is TRBJ2-1, with no clear D. CDR3 length: 12 residues. Trimming cost V 2 bases and J 10 bases, with 9 bases left between them. Per the germline V gene, CDR1 is MGHDK and CDR2 is SYGVNS. CDR3 DNA: TGTGCCAGCAGTGAAGTATTGGGGGAGCAGTTCTTC. This translates into CASSEVLGEQFF.

The sample holds many counts of this clonotype. This sequence joins TRBV28 and TRBJ2-7; 8 bases fit TRBD1. The CDR3 loop spans 15 amino acids. V was pared by 4 bases and J by 0 bases, with 5 bases of the junction left unmatched. Germline CDR1 reads MDHEN; CDR2 reads SYDVKM. The CDR3 is CASSSRTGSSYEQYV. In nucleotides, the CDR3 is TGTGCCAGCAGTTCCCGGACAGGGAGCTCCTACGAGCAGTACGTC.

This clonotype was recorded at least ten times. V and J are TRBV7-9 and TRBJ1-2; maybe TRBD1 (5 bases). The CDR3 has 13 residues. The germline V gene encodes CDR1 SEHNR and CDR2 FQNEAQ (reference sequence). Trimming took 5 bases from V and 8 from J, leaving 15 bases between them. CDR3 region: CASSPLREYGYTF. CDR3 nucleotides: TGTGCCAGCAGCCCACTCAGGGAGTACGGCTACACCTTC.

This clonotype has only one observation. For the CDR3, the DNA is TGTGCCAGCAGCGTAGTCCAGGGGCCACGAACCGGGGAGCTGTTTTTT. It codes for CASSVVQGPRTGELFF. V and J are TRBV9 and TRBJ2-2; weak D call: TRBD1 (6 bases). Looked up from germline, CDR1 is SGDLS and CDR2 is YYNGEE. Trimming removed 0 bases at V and 5 bases at J, with 14 bases between. The CDR3 runs 16 residues.

V and J are TRBV28 and TRBJ2-5; 7 bases are a match to TRBD1. Germline-derived CDR1 and CDR2 are MDHEN and SYDVKM. This CDR3 region has 15 residues. J gave up 5 bases and V 3 bases, and 9 bases lay outside the gene matches. The DNA of the CDR3 is TGTGCCAGCAGTTTGGCAGGGGGTGTGAGGGAGACCCAGTACTTC. Translating it yields CASSLAGGVRETQYF.

The chain links TRBV20-1 to TRBJ2-3; 13 positions agree with TRBD2. Trimming at V came to 0 bases and at J to 7 bases, leaving 4 bases not matched to a gene. The CDR3 loop spans 15 amino acids. Germline lookup yields CDR1 DFQATT and CDR2 SNEGSKA (reference sequence). The CDR3 loop reads CSARDRLAGGYTQYF. CDR3 coding DNA: TGCAGTGCTAGAGATCGACTAGCGGGGGGCTATACGCAGTATTTT.

This clonotype was counted many times. This sequence joins TRBV7-8 and TRBJ2-1; 12 nucleotides align to TRBD2. Germline V lookup: CDR1 SGHVS, CDR2 FQNEAQ. The CDR3 is made up of 15 amino acids. V shed 3 bases, J shed 6 bases, and the junction held 3 bases outside the gene matches. CDR3 sequence reads: CASSFRTSGVNEQFF. For the CDR3, the DNA is TGTGCCAGCAGCTTTAGGACTAGCGGGGTCAATGAGCAGTTCTTC.

This clonotype was observed a few times. V and J are TRBV12-3 or TRBV12-4 and TRBJ1-2; a weak D match, TRBD1 (6 bases). CDR3 size: 13 residues. Trimming shortened V by 10 bases and J by 3 bases, and 15 bases separated the two germline ends. In DNA, the CDR3 is TGTGCCATCTGGGGGCAGCCCGACTATGGCTACACCTTC. Protein: CAIWGQPDYGYTF.

CDR3 residues: CASSSTDRGNTIYF. The DNA for the CDR3 is TGTGCCAGCAGCTCAACGGACAGGGGAAACACCATATATTTT. The chain combines TRBV7-6 with TRBJ1-3; 7 nucleotides match TRBD1. The CDR3 has 14 amino acids. Germline V gene lookup returns CDR1 SGHVS and CDR2 FNYEAQ. The V segment lost 4 bases and the J segment 4 bases; nucleotides outside the gene matches: 4. The full variable domain, with the rest looked up from reference TRBV7-6 and TRBJ1-3, is GAGVSQSPRYKVTKRGQDVALRCDPISGHVSLYWYRQALGQGPEFLTYFNYEAQQDKSGLPNDRFSAERPEGSISTLTIQRTEQRDSAMYRCASSSTDRGNTIYFGEGSWLTVV.

This chain links TRBV29-1 with TRBJ2-7, with D possibly TRBD1 on 6 matching bases. The CDR3 is 12 amino acids. Germline V gene lookup returns CDR1 SQVTM and CDR2 ANQGSEA. V lost 4 bases to trimming and J lost 4 bases, with 11 bases between them. CDR3 in amino acids: CSVVGHLYEQYF. DNA of the CDR3: TGCAGCGTTGTGGGACACCTTTACGAGCAGTACTTC.

Only a few counts were recorded for this clonotype. V gene TRBV7-8 combines with J gene TRBJ2-1, with a possible D match to TRBD2 (7 bases). The CDR3 extends over 13 amino acids. Deletions cut 9 bases from V and 12 bases from J, with 21 bases between. Per the germline V gene, CDR1 is SGHVS and CDR2 is FQNEAQ. The CDR3 coding sequence is TGTGCCAGTGGCCGGAACTTGGGAGGGGGGCAGTTCTTC. Its protein product is CASGRNLGGGQFF.